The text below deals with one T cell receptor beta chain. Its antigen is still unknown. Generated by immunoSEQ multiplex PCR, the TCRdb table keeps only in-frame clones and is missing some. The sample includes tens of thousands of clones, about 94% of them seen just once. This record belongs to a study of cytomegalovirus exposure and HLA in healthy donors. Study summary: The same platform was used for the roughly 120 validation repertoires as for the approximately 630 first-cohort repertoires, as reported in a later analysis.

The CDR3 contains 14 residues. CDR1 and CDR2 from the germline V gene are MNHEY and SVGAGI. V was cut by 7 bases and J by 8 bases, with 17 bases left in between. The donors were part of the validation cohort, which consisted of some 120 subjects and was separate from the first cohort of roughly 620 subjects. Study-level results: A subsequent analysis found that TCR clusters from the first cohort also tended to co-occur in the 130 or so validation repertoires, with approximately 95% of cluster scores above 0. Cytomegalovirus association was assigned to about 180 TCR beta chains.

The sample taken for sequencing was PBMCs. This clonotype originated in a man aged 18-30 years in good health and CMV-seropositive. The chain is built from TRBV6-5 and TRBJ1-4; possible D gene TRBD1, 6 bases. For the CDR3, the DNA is TGTGCCAGCACTGAAGGCGGGGGACACGAAAAACTGTTTTTT. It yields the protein CASTEGGGHEKLFF.